What follows are 28 T cell receptor beta chains derived from one specimen sequenced in a study of PD-1 blockade in mismatch repair-deficient tumors. Sequenced by immunoSEQ multiplex PCR; TCRdb stores in-frame clones only, minus some. This sample carries approximately 100,000 clones, 82% of them seen once, and the ten largest clones take around 5.8%. Material: peripheral blood, obtained about eight months after starting pembrolizumab. These TCRs come from an adult with mismatch repair-deficient cancer.

V usage is TRBV30 and J usage is TRBJ1-1; 9 nucleotides align to TRBD1. After removal of 5 bases from V and 7 bases from J, the junction contained 14 bases not matched to a gene. Germline CDR1 reads GTSNPN; CDR2 reads SVGIG (reference sequence). The CDR3 extends over 15 amino acids. The CDR3 sequence: CAWLRQGVLGGEAFF. CDR3 nucleotides: TGTGCCTGGCTTCGACAGGGGGTACTTGGAGGTGAAGCTTTCTTT.

The CDR3, as DNA: TGTGCCAGCAGCCGGGACAGGGACGATGAGCAGTTCTTC. The encoded protein is CASSRDRDDEQFF. The gene calls are TRBV11-2 and TRBJ2-1; TRBD1 matches 9 bases. The CDR3 extends over 13 amino acids. With V trimmed by 5 bases and J by 8 bases, 4 bases remained unmatched. Looked up from germline, CDR1 is SGHAT and CDR2 is FQNNGV.

The chain has TRBV7-2 and TRBJ2-7; TRBD2 aligns across 11 bases. The length of the CDR3 is 14 residues. Germline CDR1 is SGHTA and CDR2 is FQGNSA. V was pared by 5 bases and J by 3 bases, with 3 bases of the junction left unmatched. CDR3 sequence (DNA): TGTGCCAGCAGCCGAGGGACTAGCGGCTACGAGCAGTACTTC. Protein product: CASSRGTSGYEQYF.

The V gene is TRBV18, the J gene TRBJ2-5; 9 bases align to TRBD1. With 6 bases clipped from V and 4 bases from J, the junction kept 6 bases outside the gene matches. The CDR3 extends over 14 amino acids. Germline V gives CDR1 KGHSH, CDR2 LQKENI. CDR3 in DNA: TGTGCCAGCTCTCTGGACAGGGGAGGAGAGACCCAGTACTTC. It translates to CASSLDRGGETQYF.

V gene TRBV7-2 combines with J gene TRBJ1-3; D is perhaps TRBD1 (5 bases). The ends were cut back, 0 bases at V and 1 base at J, with 16 bases in the middle. The CDR3 has 18 amino acids. From germline, CDR1 is SGHTA and CDR2 FQGNSA. This CDR3 reads CASSLAARQLISGNTIYF. CDR3 bases: TGTGCCAGCAGCTTAGCGGCTCGACAGCTAATATCTGGAAACACCATATATTTT.

A word on this clone: Sequence at one end of the junction differs from germline and may be a read error. The chain recombines TRBV7-8 with TRBJ1-2, with D unresolved. CDR1 SGHVS and CDR2 FQNEAQ come from the germline V gene. The CDR3 runs 14 residues. The CDR3 here is CASSLELGLTALYF. The CDR3 bases are TGTGCCAGCAGCTTGGAACTGGGCCTCACTGCCCTCTACTTC.

The count of this clone is one. This sequence joins TRBV29-1 and TRBJ2-1, with D unclear. V shed 5 bases and J shed 0 bases, with 8 bases lying between them. From germline, CDR1 is SQVTM and CDR2 ANQGSEA. The CDR3 loop spans 13 amino acids. This chain's CDR3 is CSVRANSYNEQFF. CDR3 sequence (DNA): TGCAGCGTTAGGGCGAACTCCTACAATGAGCAGTTCTTC.

The chain carries TRBV6-5 and TRBJ2-7, with D possibly called TRBD1 or TRBD2 (5 bases each). CDR3 length: 14 residues. Trimming cost V 7 bases and J 0 bases, with 13 bases left between them. Looked up from germline, CDR1 is MNHEY and CDR2 is SVGAGI. The CDR3 DNA is TGTGCCAGCATGGGGGTGGGGAGCTCCTACGAGCAGTACTTC. It encodes CASMGVGSSYEQYF.

This chain uses TRBV11-2 with TRBJ1-1, with unresolved D. Germline V CDR1 and CDR2: SGHAT, FQNNGV. The CDR3 length is 17 residues. V was clipped by 4 bases and J by 7 bases, with 25 bases between them. This CDR3 is CASSSLSVRSYRNEAFF. The CDR3 nucleotides are TGTGCCAGCAGCTCCCTTAGCGTTCGGAGTTACCGAAATGAAGCTTTCTTT. The variable domain in full, with the rest retrieved from reference TRBV11-2 and TRBJ1-1, is EAGVAQSPRYKIIEKRQSVAFWCNPISGHATLYWYQQILGQGPKLLIQFQNNGVVDDSQLPKDRFSAERLKGVDSTLKIQPAKLEDSAVYLCASSSLSVRSYRNEAFFGQGTRLTVV.

The genes are TRBV9 and TRBJ1-2; possibly TRBD1 for D (6 bases). Trimming took off 0 bases at V and 6 bases at J, with 9 bases between the two ends. CDR3 size: 13 residues. The germline gives CDR1 SGDLS, CDR2 YYNGEE. CDR3 amino acids: CASSVGGQDGYTF. In nucleotides, the CDR3 is TGTGCCAGCAGCGTAGGGGGGCAGGATGGCTACACCTTC.

As for this clone: Germline and junction disagree at one end, which may indicate a read error. CDR3 in DNA: TGTGCCAGCAGCGTAACAGGTTCTTCGAACTATGGCTACACCTTC. It is translated as CASSVTGSSNYGYTF. V usage is TRBV7-3 and J usage is TRBJ1-2, with D possibly TRBD1 on 5 matching bases. CDR1 and CDR2 from the germline V gene are SGHTA and FQGTGA. CDR3 size: 15 residues.

This chain connects TRBV7-9 to TRBJ1-3; D is possibly TRBD1 (5 bases). Germline V gene lookup returns CDR1 SEHNR and CDR2 FQNEAQ (reference sequence). Trimming took off 1 base at V and 9 bases at J, with 13 bases between the two ends. This CDR3 has 14 amino acids. The CDR3 region has the DNA TGTGCCAGCAGCTTAGAGGGGCCTCCCACCACCATATATTTT. It specifies CASSLEGPPTTIYF.

The chain is built from TRBV25-1 and TRBJ2-1, with 9 bases fitting TRBD1. Germline lookup yields CDR1 MGHDK and CDR2 SYGVNS. V lost 3 bases, J lost 4 bases, and 7 bases stayed unmatched. This CDR3 is built from 16 residues. CDR3 sequence reads: CASSEGGQGIYNEQFF. DNA of the CDR3: TGTGCCAGCAGTGAGGGGGGACAGGGAATTTACAATGAGCAGTTCTTC. The variable domain in full, with the rest retrieved from reference TRBV25-1 and TRBJ2-1, is EADIYQTPRYLVIGTGKKITLECSQTMGHDKMYWYQQDPGMELHLIHYSYGVNSTEKGDLSSESTVSRIRTEHFPLTLESARPSHTSQYLCASSEGGQGIYNEQFFGPGTRLTVL.

This clone was counted a single time. This chain connects TRBV7-8 to TRBJ1-4; unclear D gene. Looked up from germline, CDR1 is SGHVS and CDR2 is FQNEAQ. Trimming took 5 bases from V and 2 from J, leaving 9 bases between them. This CDR3 comprises 14 residues. DNA for the CDR3: TGTGCCAGCAGCCGTCTAGGGACTAATGAAAAACTGTTTTTT. It translates to CASSRLGTNEKLFF.

V usage is TRBV2 and J usage is TRBJ2-7, with 9 positions matching TRBD2. Per germline, CDR1 SNHLY and CDR2 FYNNEI. The CDR3 is made up of 14 amino acids. V trimming: 8 bases; J trimming: 0 bases; junction bases outside the gene matches: 5. The CDR3 loop is CASGGRALSYEQYF. The CDR3 nucleotides read TGTGCCAGCGGCGGGAGGGCCCTCTCCTACGAGCAGTACTTC.

This clone was counted a few times. This chain joins TRBV6-1 and TRBJ1-3; D gene ambiguous. V lost 8 bases to trimming and J lost 4 bases, with 12 bases between them. Germline V CDR1 and CDR2: MNHNS, SASEGT. This CDR3 region has 13 residues. The CDR3 reads CASLDQEGNTIYF. CDR3 DNA sequence: TGTGCCAGCCTGGACCAGGAGGGAAACACCATATATTTT.

This clone was observed a few times. This chain joins TRBV28 and TRBJ2-3; 7 nucleotides line up with TRBD2. Germline V gives CDR1 MDHEN, CDR2 SYDVKM. CDR3 length equals 14 residues. V gave up 10 bases and J gave up 0 bases; unmatched junction bases: 7. The CDR3 reads CATTGGTSTDTQYF. DNA of the CDR3: TGTGCCACCACGGGGGGAACTAGCACAGATACGCAGTATTTT.

This chain joins TRBV4-3 and TRBJ2-7; the D gene is possibly TRBD2 (6 bases). This CDR3 spans 15 amino acids. Germline-derived CDR1 and CDR2 are LGHNA and YSLEER. The V end was cut by 4 bases, the J end by 1 base, with 14 bases between. CDR3 DNA sequence: TGCGCCAGCAGCCCGGGGCTAGCGACTTCCTACGAGCAGTACTTC. This encodes CASSPGLATSYEQYF.

The chain combines TRBV19 with TRBJ1-1; D perhaps matches TRBD1 (5 bases). Germline V gene data show CDR1 as LNHDA and CDR2 as SQIVND (reference sequence). V dropped 2 bases and J dropped 4 bases, with 17 bases sitting between them. The CDR3 has 16 amino acids. CDR3 residues: CASSIRSLVQGTEAFF. In DNA form, the CDR3 reads TGTGCCAGTAGTATACGCTCACTTGTTCAGGGCACTGAAGCTTTCTTT.

The chain joins TRBV6-5 to TRBJ2-1; 7 nucleotides align to TRBD2. The CDR3 contains 15 residues. V shed 6 bases and J 0 bases; nucleotides not matched to a gene: 5. Germline assignment: CDR1 MNHEY and CDR2 SVGAGI. CDR3 protein: CASRLSGYSYNEQFF. The CDR3, as DNA: TGTGCCAGCAGGCTTAGCGGGTACTCCTACAATGAGCAGTTCTTC.

V gene TRBV7-9 combines with J gene TRBJ2-7; 9 nucleotides agree with TRBD1. Germline V gene data show CDR1 as SEHNR and CDR2 as FQNEAQ (reference sequence). J gave up 2 bases and V 2 bases, and 7 bases lay outside the gene matches. This CDR3 comprises 16 residues. In DNA form, the CDR3 reads TGTGCCAGCAGCTTAATTACGACAGGGGGTACCTACGAGCAGTACTTC. Its translation: CASSLITTGGTYEQYF.

The chain joins TRBV7-6 to TRBJ1-5; D unclear. This CDR3 region has 14 residues. V shed 0 bases and J shed 4 bases, with 7 bases lying between them. Germline CDR1 reads SGHVS; CDR2 reads FNYEAQ. In DNA form, the CDR3 reads TGTGCCAGCAGCTTAGCGGAAGGGAATCAGCCCCAGCATTTT. This sequence encodes CASSLAEGNQPQHF.

This clone appeared once. The V call is TRBV7-9, the J call TRBJ2-7, with 9 bases fitting TRBD1. Germline loops: CDR1 SEHNR, CDR2 FQNEAQ (reference sequence). V was pared by 6 bases and J by 5 bases, with 11 bases of the junction left unmatched. This CDR3 region has 15 residues. CDR3 sequence: CASSPRGTGLHEQYF. CDR3 bases: TGTGCCAGCAGTCCTCGGGGGACAGGGCTCCACGAGCAGTACTTC. Full variable domain (remainder filled in from reference TRBV7-9 and TRBJ2-7): DTGVSQNPRHKITKRGQNVTFRCDPISEHNRLYWYRQTLGQGPEFLTYFQNEAQLEKSRLLSDRFSAERPKGSFSTLEIQRTEQGDSAMYLCASSPRGTGLHEQYFGPGTRLTVT.

The chain's CDR3 is CASSSQPFSGNTIYF. In DNA, the CDR3 is TGTGCCAGCAGCTCCCAACCGTTCTCTGGAAACACCATATATTTT. This chain joins TRBV9 and TRBJ1-3; the D is unclear. The CDR3 totals 15 residues. Germline lookup yields CDR1 SGDLS and CDR2 YYNGEE. V dropped 4 bases and J dropped 0 bases, with 11 bases sitting between them.

The chain joins TRBV5-6 to TRBJ2-1; perhaps TRBD2 as D (6 bases). Between the trimmed V and J ends, which lost 5 bases and 8 bases, there was a span of 23 bases. Germline V gene lookup returns CDR1 SGHDT and CDR2 YYEEEE. The CDR3 spans 16 residues. The CDR3 coding sequence is TGTGCCAGCAGTCGAACTGGTAGCGGTGAATTGGATGAGCAGTTCTTC. Translated, it gives CASSRTGSGELDEQFF.

The CDR3 loop is CANGTDNQPQHF. The CDR3 DNA sequence: TGTGCCAACGGGACGGATAATCAGCCCCAGCATTTT. The chain couples TRBV6-7 to TRBJ1-5, with D tentatively TRBD1 (5 bases). TRBV6-7 is given ORF status, its function remaining uncertain. V gave up 10 bases and J gave up 4 bases, with 11 bases separating them. The CDR3 runs to 12 residues.

The CDR3 loop is CAWSQGSQVELFF. The CDR3, as DNA: TGTGCCTGGAGTCAGGGGTCCCAGGTCGAACTGTTTTTT. The chain combines TRBV30 with TRBJ1-4, with D possibly being TRBD1 (6 bases). V dropped 2 bases and J dropped 12 bases, with 16 bases sitting between them. Germline V gene lookup returns CDR1 GTSNPN and CDR2 SVGIG (reference sequence). CDR3 size: 13 residues.

This clone was counted between two and nine times. V usage is TRBV5-4 and J usage is TRBJ1-5, with D possibly matching TRBD1 (6 bases). This CDR3 contains 14 residues. Germline V CDR1 and CDR2: SGHNT, YYREEE (reference sequence). V was pared by 4 bases and J by 7 bases, with 15 bases between. DNA for the CDR3: TGTGCCAGCAGCGCGACAGGATCAGGCCAGCCCCAGCATTTT. Translation gives CASSATGSGQPQHF.